The clone carrying this TCR beta chain was observed at least ten times. Its cognate antigen is unknown. This sample stems from a study of response to subunit inactivated influenza vaccine. The CDR3 totals 15 residues. V dropped 6 bases and J dropped 7; count of bases not matched to a gene: 15. Germline CDR1 DFQATT, CDR2 SNEGSKA (reference sequence). The study, taken as a whole, reports: Authors proposed each seasonal influenza vaccination draws in few new T cells.

TCRdb re-derived calls from the RT-PCR reads in MiXCR, one entry per CDR3 protein. The data show approximately 310,000 distinct CDR3 sequences, with 21% seen just once and about a tenth held by the top ten. The chain links TRBV20-1 to TRBJ1-2; 9 bases are shared with TRBD1. This TCR derives from a man between 50 and 69 years old who received an inactivated influenza vaccine. The specimen was PBMCs from blood, collected about 20 months after vaccination. CDR3 residues: CSAPRRDRDLGGYTF. In nucleotides, the CDR3 is TGCAGTGCCCCTCGCCGGGACAGGGATCTGGGTGGCTACACCTTC.